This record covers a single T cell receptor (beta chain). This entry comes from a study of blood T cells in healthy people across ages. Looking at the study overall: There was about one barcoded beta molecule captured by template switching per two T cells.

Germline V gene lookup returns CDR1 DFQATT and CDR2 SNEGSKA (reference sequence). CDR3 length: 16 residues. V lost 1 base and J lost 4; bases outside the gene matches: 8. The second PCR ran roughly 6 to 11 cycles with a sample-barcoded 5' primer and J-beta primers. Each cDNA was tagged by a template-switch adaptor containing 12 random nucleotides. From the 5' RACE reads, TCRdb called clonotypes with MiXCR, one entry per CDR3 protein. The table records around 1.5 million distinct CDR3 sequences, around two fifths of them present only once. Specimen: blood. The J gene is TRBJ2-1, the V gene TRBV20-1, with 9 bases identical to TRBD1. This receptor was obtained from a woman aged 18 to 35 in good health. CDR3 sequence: CSARVPTGQGYNEQFF. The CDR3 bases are TGCAGTGCTAGAGTTCCAACGGGACAGGGATACAATGAGCAGTTCTTC.